In its sample, the clone carrying this T cell receptor beta chain was seen many times. Two-round multiplex PCR on genomic DNA was the method by which TCR beta CDR3 was amplified. Amplification in first-round PCR relied on primers specific to each TRBV and TRBJ gene. TCRdb fed the multiplex PCR reads into MiXCR, producing one record per CDR3 protein. The sample includes 30,000 to 35,000 distinct CDR3 sequences, less than 35% of them seen just once. The CDR3 runs to 15 residues. J was trimmed by 3 bases and V by 0 bases; bases with no gene match: 1. Per germline, CDR1 SGHNT and CDR2 YYREEE (reference sequence). The data derive from a study of prognosis after radiotherapy for stage I lung cancer. In the study overall: Among the patients, about 7 had squamous cell carcinoma and twelve had adenocarcinoma.

The source material was PBMCs, sampled before or after stereotactic body radiation therapy (not recorded which). The receptor comes from a donor over 45 with non-small cell lung cancer. The rearrangement uses TRBV5-4 and TRBJ2-5; the match to TRBD2 covers 11 bases. For the CDR3, the DNA is TGTGCCAGCAGCTTGGGGGGACTAGCGGAAGAGACCCAGTACTTC. It encodes CASSLGGLAEETQYF.